This TCR beta chain was captured by sequencing in a study of blood T cell repertoires in COVID-19. About the research overall: Sources were T cells, B-cell-depleted T cells, or PBMCs; the material itself was cDNA or gDNA.

Original handling: Using reference gene primer amplification, nucleated cell counts were estimated. Sequenced by immunoSEQ multiplex PCR; TCRdb stores in-frame clones only, minus some. V, J and clone size are taken as reported in that table, and D and trimming were inferred from the DNA itself. The sample contains around 230,000 clones, 82% of which appear only once. Trimming pared 2 bases from V and 2 bases from J, leaving 14 bases between. The CDR3 totals 16 residues. Germline V gives CDR1 MNHEY, CDR2 SVGAGI. This receptor was taken from a woman aged 55-70 years with active or convalescent COVID-19. The J gene is TRBJ2-3, the V gene TRBV6-5; D is unresolved. The sample comprised peripheral blood. CDR3 bases: TGTGCCAGCAGTTACCAGCGCGAAGTCCTCACAGATACGCAGTATTTT. Its translation: CASSYQREVLTDTQYF.